A single sample gave rise to the 6 T cell receptor beta chains below, sequenced in a study of blood T cell repertoires in COVID-19. Clones were read by immunoSEQ multiplex PCR, and TCRdb kept only the in-frame ones, dropping some. The sample carries some 64,000 clones, around four fifths recorded once. The sequenced sample consisted of peripheral blood. The origin of the receptors is a woman of 80 years or more with active or convalescent COVID-19.

V is TRBV7-9 and J is TRBJ1-2; tentative D call: TRBD1 (6 bases). Trimming removed 5 bases at V and 0 bases at J, with 13 bases between. Germline loops: CDR1 SEHNR, CDR2 FQNEAQ (reference sequence). The CDR3 spans 15 residues. DNA for the CDR3: TGTGCCAGCAGCCCCCGGCAGGGGCCTAACTATGGCTACACCTTC. Its translation is CASSPRQGPNYGYTF.

The J gene is TRBJ2-2, the V gene TRBV5-1; 7 bases are a match to TRBD1. The trim removed 0 bases at V and 3 bases at J, leaving 5 bases unmatched. There are 16 residues in the CDR3. Germline CDR1 reads SGHRS; CDR2 reads YFSETQ. DNA of the CDR3: TGCGCCAGCAGCTTGGCCACAGGGGCATACACCGGGGAGCTGTTTTTT. Its translation: CASSLATGAYTGELFF.

The rearrangement joins TRBV7-9 to TRBJ2-3, with 12 bases that match TRBD2. CDR1 SEHNR and CDR2 FQNEAQ come from the germline V gene (reference sequence). This CDR3 comprises 18 residues. Unmatched junction bases numbered 14, after V lost 5 bases and J lost 5 bases. CDR3 sequence (DNA): TGTGCCAGCAGCCCACCACCCTCGCTAGCGGGGGGGCGAGATACGCAGTATTTT. Translated: CASSPPPSLAGGRDTQYF.

The chain has TRBV7-9 and TRBJ1-2; the D gene is possibly TRBD1 (6 bases). This CDR3 region has 15 residues. Trimming shortened V by 5 bases and J by 4 bases, and 17 bases separated the two germline ends. Germline lookup yields CDR1 SEHNR and CDR2 FQNEAQ (reference sequence). As DNA, the CDR3 is TGTGCCAGCAGCGACCGGGACACGGGTAGCTATGGCTACACCTTC. It codes for CASSDRDTGSYGYTF.

This chain links TRBV5-1 with TRBJ1-2, with D tentatively TRBD1 (5 bases). The CDR3 contains 14 residues. Germline V CDR1 and CDR2: SGHRS, YFSETQ. Trimming cost V 0 bases and J 4 bases, with 10 bases left between them. CDR3 protein: CASSLVAGLYGYTF. The CDR3 nucleotides read TGCGCCAGCAGCTTGGTAGCAGGGCTCTATGGCTACACCTTC.

The chain uses TRBV2 and TRBJ1-5; a weak D match, TRBD1 (6 bases). V lost 3 bases, J lost 2 bases, and 11 bases lay in between. Germline CDR1 reads SNHLY; CDR2 reads FYNNEI. CDR3 length: 15 residues. CDR3: CASSEPRGGNQPQHF. In nucleotides, the CDR3 is TGTGCCAGCAGTGAGCCCAGGGGTGGCAATCAGCCCCAGCATTTT. The whole variable domain, filled in from reference TRBV2 and TRBJ1-5, reads EPEVTQTPSHQVTQMGQEVILRCVPISNHLYFYWYRQILGQKVEFLVSFYNNEISEKSEIFDDQFSVERPDGSNFTLKIRSTKLEDSAMYFCASSEPRGGNQPQHFGDGTRLSIL.